The text below deals with one TCR beta chain. What it binds is unknown. Researchers ran the PCR with 60 Vbeta and 13 Jbeta primers. TCRdb's table, derived via immunoSEQ multiplex PCR, lists solely in-frame clones and lacks some. The sample records about 280,000 clones, about 90% being singletons. V dropped 4 bases and J dropped 4 bases, with 16 bases sitting between them. The CDR3 is made up of 15 amino acids. Germline-derived CDR1 and CDR2 are LGHNA and YNFKEQ. The data were obtained in a study of cytomegalovirus exposure and HLA in healthy donors. About the study: Findings of an earlier analysis included 110 million or so unique TCR beta sequences from around 180 million T cells.

Study-level findings and limits: Apparent HLA restriction characterized most CMV-associated TCR beta chains in a later analysis. Further analysis, carried out later, found HLA-associated TCR beta chains more clonally expanded than equally common other chains.

The sequencing sample was made of PBMCs. V is TRBV4-2 and J is TRBJ1-1, with D perhaps TRBD1 (5 bases). This clonotype was obtained from a young woman in good health and CMV-seronegative. CDR3 nucleotides: TGTGCCAGCAGCCGCCAGCTAATGGGGCCCACTGAAGCTTTCTTT. Translating it yields CASSRQLMGPTEAFF.